These T cell receptor beta chains were read from a single sample in a study of blood T cells in healthy people across ages. In TCRdb, the 5' RACE reads were re-called with MiXCR into one record per CDR3 protein. The table lists 920,000 or so distinct CDR3 sequences, 35% to 55% of them singletons. The sequenced sample was blood. These receptors all come from a woman aged 60-75 years in good health. Each CDR3 is given with its conserved first and last residue. D genes are given only for firm matches. Expanded clones are given a class, and other clones once, few, many or no size at all.

D	size	length	J	V	CDR3	DNA
TRBD1	NA	21	TRBJ2-2	TRBV27	CASSAFPPDRVRPTHTGELFF	TGTGCCAGCAGTGCCTTCCCCCCCGACAGGGTGCGACCGACGCACACCGGGGAGCTGTTTTTT
TRBD2	few	16	TRBJ2-5	TRBV11-2	CASSPRASGFQETQYF	TGTGCCAGCAGCCCCCGGGCTAGCGGTTTCCAAGAGACCCAGTACTTC
NA	NA	14	TRBJ2-7	TRBV7-9	CASSGPLTVEEQYF	TGTGCCAGCAGCGGTCCCCTGACGGTAGAAGAGCAGTACTTC
NA	NA	12	TRBJ1-1	TRBV28	CASSLGATEAFF	TGCGCCAGCAGCTTGGGGGCCACTGAAGCTTTCTTT
NA	NA	13	TRBJ2-1	TRBV12-3/TRBV12-4	CASSSPSRNEQFF	TGTGCCAGCAGTTCTCCGTCTAGGAATGAGCAGTTCTTC
NA	NA	15	TRBJ1-5	TRBV13	CASSLRGQPNQPQHF	TGTGCCAGCAGCTTACGGGGGCAACCCAATCAGCCCCAGCATTTT
NA	many	15	TRBJ2-4	TRBV7-2	CASSLGGGQLSIQYF	TGTGCCAGCAGCTTAGGAGGAGGGCAGTTGAGCATTCAGTACTTC
NA	few	15	TRBJ1-1	TRBV12-3/TRBV12-4	CASSRLADSRTEAFF	TGTGCCAGCAGCCGACTCGCCGACAGTCGTACTGAAGCTTTCTTT
NA	few	13	TRBJ2-7	TRBV20-1	CSATWDRTYEQYF	TGCAGTGCTACTTGGGACCGAACCTACGAGCAGTACTTC
NA	few	15	TRBJ2-5	TRBV27	CASSLYLGAEETQYF	TGTGCCAGCAGTTTATATCTGGGGGCTGAGGAGACCCAGTACTTC
TRBD2	NA	15	TRBJ2-7	TRBV2	CASSATSGRSYEQYF	TGTGCCAGCAGTGCTACTAGCGGGAGATCTTACGAGCAGTACTTC
NA	few	14	TRBJ2-1	TRBV5-1	CASSPADFYNEQFF	TGCGCCAGCAGCCCGGCGGACTTTTATAATGAGCAGTTCTTC
NA	NA	15	TRBJ1-4	TRBV20-1	CSARDPIGNFEKLFF	TGCAGTGCTAGAGATCCGATAGGGAATTTTGAAAAACTGTTTTTT
TRBD2	few	15	TRBJ2-5	TRBV15	CATSLGAGGEETQYF	TGTGCCACCAGCCTAGGGGCGGGAGGGGAAGAGACCCAGTACTTC
TRBD1	many	13	TRBJ2-7	TRBV27	CASTSTGAYEQYF	TGTGCCAGCACCTCGACAGGGGCCTACGAGCAGTACTTC
NA	NA	15	TRBJ1-6	TRBV25-1	CASSGFRGGDSPLHF	TGTGCCAGCAGTGGATTTCGTGGCGGAGATTCACCCCTCCACTTT
NA	NA	13	TRBJ2-5	TRBV18	CASSPEAGETQYF	TGTGCCAGCTCACCAGAGGCGGGGGAGACCCAGTACTTC
NA	NA	11	TRBJ2-3	TRBV20-1	CSAGFTDTQYF	TGCAGTGCTGGATTCACAGATACGCAGTATTTT
NA	NA	11	TRBJ2-1	TRBV12-3/TRBV12-4	CASTWRSKQFF	TGTGCCAGCACCTGGCGGTCGAAGCAGTTCTTC
NA	NA	14	TRBJ2-2	TRBV12-3/TRBV12-4	CASSLQGFTGELFF	TGTGCCAGCAGCTTACAGGGATTCACCGGGGAGCTGTTTTTT
TRBD2	NA	16	TRBJ2-3	TRBV27	CASSHPGGSRADTQYF	TGTGCCAGCAGTCACCCGGGGGGGAGTAGAGCAGATACGCAGTATTTT
NA	NA	15	TRBJ2-3	TRBV4-1	CASSQFRGPTDTQYF	TGCGCCAGCAGCCAATTCAGGGGCCCCACAGATACGCAGTATTTT
TRBD1	NA	15	TRBJ2-4	TRBV5-1	CASSLGDSFPNIQYF	TGCGCCAGCAGCTTGGGGGACAGCTTTCCGAACATTCAGTACTTC
TRBD2	few	18	TRBJ2-3	TRBV7-3	CASSPSSFGLAGTDTQYF	TGTGCCAGCAGCCCATCTAGTTTTGGACTAGCGGGAACAGATACGCAGTATTTT
NA	few	13	TRBJ2-5	TRBV2	CASSEKRGGTQYF	TGTGCCAGCAGTGAGAAGAGGGGGGGGACCCAGTACTTC
TRBD2	NA	15	TRBJ2-1	TRBV5-1	CASNLAGERGNEQFF	TGCGCCAGCAACCTAGCGGGAGAGCGCGGCAATGAGCAGTTCTTC
NA	NA	14	TRBJ2-3	TRBV20-1	CSRGDKLGTDTQYF	TGCAGTCGAGGCGACAAACTAGGCACAGATACGCAGTATTTT
TRBD2	NA	18	TRBJ2-1	TRBV9	CASSAPLLAGGDYNEQFF	TGTGCCAGCAGCGCCCCCCTTCTAGCGGGAGGGGACTACAATGAGCAGTTCTTC
TRBD1	NA	14	TRBJ2-1	TRBV20-1	CNARETGIINEQFF	TGCAATGCTAGAGAGACAGGGATTATCAATGAGCAGTTCTTC
TRBD2	NA	18	TRBJ2-7	TRBV24-1	CATSETGTSPSSYNEQYF	TGTGCCACCAGTGAAACCGGGACTAGTCCTAGCTCCTACAATGAGCAGTACTTC
NA	NA	14	TRBJ2-3	TRBV20-1	CSAELRLATDTQYF	TGCAGTGCCGAACTCCGGCTAGCAACGGATACGCAGTATTTT
NA	NA	15	TRBJ2-7	TRBV11-2	CASSLWGSSYNEQYF	TGTGCCAGCAGCTTATGGGGGAGCTCCTACAATGAGCAGTACTTC
NA	NA	11	TRBJ2-7	TRBV7-8	CASSPRGTKYF	TGTGCCAGCAGCCCTCGAGGAACGAAGTACTTC
TRBD2	NA	14	TRBJ2-1	TRBV20-1	CSFPSLAAGNEQFF	TGCAGCTTCCCCTCGCTAGCGGCGGGGAATGAGCAGTTCTTC
TRBD2	NA	17	TRBJ2-1	TRBV5-6	CASSLSSGKGLGYEQFF	TGTGCCAGCAGCTTGTCTAGCGGGAAGGGTTTGGGTTATGAGCAGTTCTTC
TRBD1	NA	12	TRBJ2-1	TRBV29-1	CSVTTGGNEQFF	TGCAGCGTTACCACAGGGGGCAATGAGCAGTTCTTC
NA	NA	12	TRBJ1-1	TRBV7-9	CASSFEGVEAFF	TGTGCCAGCAGCTTTGAGGGGGTCGAAGCTTTCTTT
TRBD2	once	15	TRBJ2-3	TRBV2	CASSESAGGLDTQYF	TGTGCCAGCAGTGAATCAGCGGGAGGGCTAGATACGCAGTATTTT
NA	few	15	TRBJ2-3	TRBV2	CASSARQTSTDTQYF	TGTGCCAGCAGTGCCAGGCAAACCAGCACAGATACGCAGTATTTT
NA	few	13	TRBJ2-5	TRBV9	CASGVEPGETQYF	TGTGCCAGCGGCGTAGAGCCCGGAGAGACCCAGTACTTC
TRBD1	few	15	TRBJ2-5	TRBV14	CASSPGTGGTETQYF	TGTGCCAGCAGCCCCGGGACAGGGGGCACGGAGACCCAGTACTTC
TRBD1	NA	13	TRBJ2-7	TRBV4-1	CASSHLTGGEQYF	TGCGCCAGCAGCCACCTTACAGGGGGCGAGCAGTACTTC
NA	NA	18	TRBJ2-1	TRBV5-1	CASSLSARGRDLYNEQFF	TGCGCCAGCAGCTTGTCCGCCCGGGGGCGGGACCTTTACAATGAGCAGTTCTTC
TRBD1	NA	16	TRBJ2-1	TRBV15	CATSRAPGTGNNEQFF	TGTGCCACCAGCAGAGCCCCCGGGACAGGGAACAATGAGCAGTTCTTC
NA	NA	18	TRBJ2-6	TRBV18	CASSPNVHSVSGANVLTF	TGTGCCAGCTCACCAAATGTGCATAGCGTCTCTGGGGCCAACGTCCTGACTTTC
TRBD2	few	15	TRBJ2-7	TRBV6-2/TRBV6-3	CASSYPSGSTDEQYF	TGTGCCAGCAGTTACCCTAGCGGGAGCACGGACGAGCAGTACTTC
NA	NA	16	TRBJ2-3	TRBV5-6	CASSPPGTPSTDTQYF	TGTGCCAGCAGCCCTCCCGGGACACCGAGCACAGATACGCAGTATTTT
TRBD2	few	15	TRBJ2-1	TRBV7-9	CASSVAGANYNEQFF	TGTGCCAGCAGCGTAGCGGGAGCTAACTACAATGAGCAGTTCTTC
NA	NA	16	TRBJ1-5	TRBV27	CASSLLAGEINQPQHF	TGTGCCAGCAGTTTACTGGCAGGGGAGATCAATCAGCCCCAGCATTTT
NA	NA	15	TRBJ1-6	TRBV10-3	CAIRGTGSYNSPLHF	TGTGCCATCAGAGGGACGGGCTCCTATAATTCACCCCTCCACTTT
NA	NA	14	TRBJ2-5	TRBV28	CASSAPAVQETQYF	TGCGCCAGCAGCGCCCCAGCGGTTCAAGAGACCCAGTACTTC
NA	NA	16	TRBJ2-6	TRBV3-1	CASSRGLFSGANVLTF	TGTGCCAGCAGCCGAGGACTGTTCTCTGGGGCCAACGTCCTGACTTTC
NA	NA	15	TRBJ2-7	TRBV2	CASSEGDSYAYEQYF	TGTGCCAGCAGTGAGGGTGACTCCTACGCCTACGAGCAGTACTTC
TRBD1	NA	13	TRBJ2-4	TRBV5-6	CASSPQGADIQYF	TGTGCCAGCAGCCCTCAGGGGGCGGACATTCAGTACTTC
NA	once	15	TRBJ2-2	TRBV20-1	CSARDPRASTGELFF	TGCAGTGCTAGAGATCCTCGGGCGAGTACCGGGGAGCTGTTTTTT
TRBD1	NA	13	TRBJ1-1	TRBV27	CASSTYRGTEAFF	TGTGCCAGCAGTACCTACAGGGGCACTGAAGCTTTCTTT
TRBD2	NA	12	TRBJ2-7	TRBV20-1	CSATGGTREQYF	TGCAGTGCTACGGGGGGAACGCGCGAGCAGTACTTC
TRBD1	NA	16	TRBJ2-4	TRBV27	CASSLDRGGTKNIQYF	TGTGCCAGCAGTTTAGACAGGGGTGGGACCAAAAACATTCAGTACTTC
TRBD2	NA	14	TRBJ2-7	TRBV9	CASGPRGLTYEQYF	TGTGCCAGCGGCCCCCGGGGACTAACCTACGAGCAGTACTTC